What follows describes a single T cell receptor (beta chain). This receptor's antigen is unknown. Base qualities are not at hand, and no much larger clone is one base apart. This entry comes from a study of cytomegalovirus exposure and HLA in healthy donors (dated 2017 in TCRdb). As for the study more broadly: According to an earlier analysis of a few hundred of the donors, 150 million to 200 million T cells yielded approximately 120 million unique TCR beta sequences and approximately 300 Gb of sequence data. Roughly 300 gigabases of sequencing data and 70 million to 95 million unique TCR sequences made up an early release that covered several hundred HLA-typed donors. The genetic ancestry cluster associated with self-reported Caucasian donors included 80% to 90% of the 300 to 400 genotyped donors. The study was designed to test whether signatures of past pathogen exposure could be identified by cataloging public T cell receptors. The T cell repertoires of around 730 subjects were profiled by immunosequencing and related to cytomegalovirus serostatus. Besides the first cohort of under 700 subjects, a separate validation cohort made up of roughly 130 different subjects was used. To predict cytomegalovirus infection status, the study brought together high-throughput TCR immunosequencing, statistical association of individual TCRs with disease status, and machine learning. A later analysis re-examined previously published TCR beta repertoires from several hundred donors and added high-resolution HLA genotyping to investigate patterns of TCR occurrence. Rather than drawing on any new phenotypic data, the later analysis identified candidate immune exposures from TCR beta sequences and the way those sequences occurred across donors. In an earlier analysis of around 540 of the donors, high-throughput TCR beta sequencing was used to judge whether each TCR beta V gene segment behaved as functional or pseudogenic. Donor age, sex, ethnicity and CMV serostatus were collected together with the repertoire data. Genome-wide SNP genotypes for about 65% of the roughly 700 donors were used in a later genetic analysis, which treated that subset as a discovery cohort. Every discovery cohort repertoire had been produced on one sequencing platform. Class I and class II HLA loci were covered by the typing at four-digit resolution. The number of typed donors differed by locus: about 620-640 for A, B, C, DRB1 and DQB1; 522 for DQA1; approximately 600 for DPA1; and about 450 for DPB1. About 5 DR-DQ haplotypes were handled as single units for association and clustering, since linkage in the cohort was strong. Among several hundred genotyped donors of the cohort, an average of about 240,000 unique TCR beta nucleotide sequences was sequenced per donor, of which 15% to 20% were non-productive. The full study reports these points: In a later analysis, several top co-occurrence clusters were reported to appear linked to parvovirus B19, influenza, CMV and Epstein-Barr virus. For the cohort, immune exposure information was limited to CMV serostatus. The presence/absence analyses assumed that sequencing depth was roughly uniform across donors, and that assumption may not be true. HLA typing was unavailable for some donors at each locus, so association tests used only the typed subset. In both the original and validation cohorts, the classifier was reported to diagnose cytomegalovirus status with high specificity and sensitivity. Strong co-occurrence of HLA alleles, especially DR and DQ, made assigning TCR associations to individual alleles difficult. An earlier analysis of 587 of the donors showed that most TCR beta V segments appeared in productive rearrangements either about 90% or about 30% of the time, which broadly matched IMGT annotations. Because counts were too low, under 20 rarely observed V segments, including chromosome 9 orphons, were left out of the earlier analysis of approximately 580 of the donors. A later analysis found that HLA-associated TCR beta chains were more clonally expanded and had lower generation probabilities than equally common non-associated chains. Only TCR beta chains were sequenced in this cohort, and the absence of alpha or paired-chain data limited detectable features. Specific HLA alleles were associated with roughly 16,000 TCR beta sequences at a false discovery rate of 0.05 in a later analysis. It was suggested by the authors that the approach could potentially be generalized to other disease states and immunological phenotypes. An association between a missense DCLRE1C variant and V-gene and J-gene trimming of TCR beta chains was found in a later genetic analysis and replicated in an independent cohort. Linkage disequilibrium might explain the correlated functional status among segregating V segments, but an unknown experimental factor could not be excluded. Most TCR sequences were seen in very few donors, while some public TCRs were found in many individuals. In a later genetic analysis, fewer N-insertions in productive TCRs were reported among donors in an Asian-associated ancestry cluster than the roughly 670-donor mean. A group of highly shared sequence variants was considered likely to be a technical artifact of the sequencing pipeline. A later analysis found that TCR association rates varied across HLA loci, with DRB1 alleles showing the most associated TCRs and HLA-C alleles the fewest. A further reported finding was that TCR beta sequences accurately predicted the HLA-A and HLA-B alleles for most subjects in the first cohort. Some IMGT-functional V segments, including TRBV6-2 and TRBV6-3, could not be distinguished by the 87-base-pair reads and were therefore excluded. In the study, around 150 TCR beta chains were listed as associated with cytomegalovirus. A few of the identified cytomegalovirus-associated TCR beta chains were confirmed in vitro to be specific for cytomegalovirus antigens. According to a later analysis, most CMV-associated TCR beta chains appeared to be HLA-restricted, and the HLA associations seemed to be driven largely by CMV exposure.

The library was built by means of the immunoSEQ multiplex PCR assay. A mixture of 60 forward primers for TCR Vbeta segments and 13 reverse primers for TCR Jbeta segments was used in the multiplex PCR. The CDR3 region of rearranged TCR beta genes was amplified from genomic DNA with a multiplex PCR assay. The amplified TCR beta libraries were sequenced on the Illumina HiSeq System as 87-base-pair reads. As for the original processing: A later analysis tallied around 80 million unique TCR beta chains across the 700 or so repertoires, and approximately 12 million of those chains were shared by two or more donors. Raw reads were error-corrected and collapsed into unique sequences with a nearest-neighbor algorithm that merged closely related sequences to remove PCR and sequencing errors. To assign V, D and J gene segments, CDR3 sequences were aligned to IMGT reference sequences. For a sequence to be retained, a match of at least six nucleotides was required to both a V gene segment and a J gene segment. Rearrangements were called productive when the CDR3 lacked stop codons and stayed in frame with V and J; all others were non-productive. CDR3 was defined by IMGT convention, running from the second conserved V-encoded cysteine to the conserved J-encoded phenylalanine. In an earlier analysis of around 600 of the donors, sequences lacking an unambiguous match to a single V gene segment were excluded. In an earlier analysis of roughly 600 of the donors, a V segment was called functional when productive rearrangements were above 56.7%, and segregating when the standard deviation between donors exceeded 5%. A statistical classification framework was developed to diagnose cytomegalovirus status using the catalog of TCR beta chain sequences. A later analysis assigned V and J genes by comparing TCR nucleotide sequences with IMGT/GENE-DB human TR gene sequences. Using the TCRdist pipeline, a later analysis assigned CDR3 sequences along with most-parsimonious VDJ recombination scenarios. In a later analysis, every TCR beta chain was defined by the combination of its CDR3 amino acid sequence and its V-gene family, and reads without a unique V-gene family were dropped. A later analysis removed several hundred highly shared, low-generation-probability nucleotide sequences to deal with suspected cross-contamination and a sequencing artifact. In a later analysis, a clonal expansion index for each public chain was calculated from normalized within-repertoire ranks of inferred template counts. Generation probabilities in a later analysis came from a VDJ recombination model fitted to out-of-frame rearrangements, and those results were checked against IGoR. Hypergeometric tests were used in a later analysis to score TCR-TCR, TCR-HLA and TCR-CMV co-occurrence, with a repertoire-size bias correction applied to the TCR pairs. False discovery rates were estimated in a later analysis by permuting HLA or CMV assignments 20 times. In a later analysis, co-occurring TCRs were grouped using DBSCAN, with TCRdist sequence similarity added in when clustering inside HLA-allele-positive subsets. For co-occurrence clustering, repertoires with fewer than 30,000 or more than 120,000 public chains were excluded, along with roughly 5 repertoires with anomalous nucleotide sharing. The table was pulled from immuneACCESS by TCRdb, which kept in-frame rearrangements only. Such tables lose some clones; where checked, under half of the loss comes from unresolved V genes, and the rest has no known cause. The DNA gave D and trimming, while V, J and clone size come from that table. The sample has some 100,000 clones on record, more than 65% of them singletons. The ten largest clones add up to around 5% of the sample.

The cohort consisted of 666 healthy bone marrow donors. Cohort members were all nominally healthy when sampled, although unrecorded immune exposures were likely present. The donor was CMV seropositive and belonged to the group of 250 to 300 seropositive cohort members. A peripheral blood sample was provided by each donor, and peripheral blood mononuclear cells were used for TCR beta sequencing. The Qiagen DNeasy Blood Extraction Kit was used to extract genomic DNA from the blood cell samples. From V the trimming removes 4 bases and from J it removes 4 bases, while the gene matches leave 7 bases of the junction unaccounted for. There are 15 amino acids in the CDR3, from cysteine to phenylalanine inclusive. Only the CDR3 part of the read is kept: 45 bases, read in frame from the first base. The germline V gene gives CDR1 as LGHNA and CDR2 as YSLEER.

This sequence uses TRBV4-3 and TRBJ2-5, with 9 bases in between that match TRBD2. The sequence came from a woman aged 18-29 years in good health and CMV-seropositive. Sequencing was done on a sample of PBMCs. The nucleotide sequence is TGCGCCAGCAGCCGTAGTAGCGGGAGTTCAGAGACCCAGTACTTC. It specifies CASSRSSGSSETQYF.